Shown below are 28 T cell receptor beta chains from a single sample sequenced in a study of blood T cell repertoires in COVID-19. Sequencing used immunoSEQ multiplex PCR; TCRdb keeps in-frame clones, though not all of them. The profile shows hundreds of thousands of clones, about 87% of them singletons. Sequenced sample: peripheral blood. The origin of the receptors is a middle-aged woman who had recovered from COVID-19.

V gene TRBV27 combines with J gene TRBJ1-2; TRBD1 might be the D (6 bases). V was pared by 3 bases and J by 8 bases, with 19 bases between. The CDR3 is made up of 15 amino acids. Looked up from germline, CDR1 is MNHEY and CDR2 is SMNVEV (reference sequence). The CDR3 region is CASSLVAGALWGYTF. In DNA, the CDR3 is TGTGCCAGCAGTTTGGTGGCAGGGGCTTTATGGGGCTACACCTTC.

This rearrangement joins TRBV18 to TRBJ2-7, with TRBD1 matching 8 bases. CDR1 and CDR2 from the germline V gene are KGHSH and LQKENI. The V segment lost 0 bases and the J segment 6 bases; nucleotides outside the gene matches: 4. CDR3 length: 14 amino acids. This chain's CDR3 is CASSPPSTGVEQYF. In DNA form, the CDR3 reads TGTGCCAGCTCACCACCGTCGACAGGGGTCGAGCAGTACTTC.

This clone was counted a single time. The chain carries TRBV7-2 and TRBJ1-2, with D unclear. The CDR3 is 17 residues long. The V end lost 2 bases, the J end lost 2 bases, and 18 bases lay between the germline ends. Germline values: CDR1 SGHTA, CDR2 FQGNSA. The chain's CDR3 is CASSLPLGPGQNYGYTF. CDR3 sequence (DNA): TGTGCCAGCAGCTTACCCCTGGGTCCAGGCCAAAACTATGGCTACACCTTC.

The chain carries TRBV7-9 and TRBJ1-1; D gene ambiguous. This CDR3 has 14 amino acids. Trimming pared 7 bases from V and 2 bases from J, leaving 14 bases between. Germline values: CDR1 SEHNR, CDR2 FQNEAQ (reference sequence). The CDR3 nucleotides read TGTGCCAGCATCCAAGGGTCGGGAAACACTGAAGCTTTCTTT. It yields the protein CASIQGSGNTEAFF.

The chain carries TRBV5-1 and TRBJ1-2, with TRBD1 matching 9 bases. There are 14 residues in the CDR3. From germline, CDR1 is SGHRS and CDR2 YFSETQ. Unmatched junction bases numbered 7, after V lost 2 bases and J lost 8 bases. CDR3 amino acids: CASSFSGTGSGYTF. As DNA, the CDR3 is TGCGCCAGCAGCTTCTCCGGGACAGGGAGCGGCTACACCTTC. Combining the CDR3 with reference TRBV5-1 and TRBJ1-2 gives the whole variable domain KAGVTQTPRYLIKTRGQQVTLSCSPISGHRSVSWYQQTPGQGLQFLFEYFSETQRNKGNFPGRFSGRQFSNSRSEMNVSTLELGDSALYLCASSFSGTGSGYTFGSGTRLTVV.

This clone was counted a single time. The chain recombines TRBV3-1 (or the pseudogene TRBV3-2) with TRBJ2-7; 10 bases map to TRBD1. Trimming at V came to 1 base and at J to 2 bases, leaving 8 bases not matched to a gene. The CDR3 has 17 residues. The V gene's germline CDR1 is LGHDT and CDR2 YNNKEL (reference sequence). The DNA for the CDR3 is TGTGCCAGCAGCCAAGGGGGGCGCGGACAGGGGGCCTACGAGCAGTACTTC. Its translation: CASSQGGRGQGAYEQYF.

This chain links TRBV6-2 or TRBV6-3 with TRBJ2-2, with TRBD2 matching 15 bases. The germline V gene encodes CDR1 MNHEY and CDR2 SVGEGT. This CDR3 spans 18 amino acids. V shed 6 bases and J 6 bases; nucleotides not matched to a gene: 11. CDR3 protein: CASSTGLAGGPRSGELFF. DNA of the CDR3: TGTGCCAGCAGCACAGGACTAGCGGGGGGGCCTCGGTCCGGGGAGCTGTTTTTT.

The chain couples TRBV7-2 to TRBJ2-7; TRBD2 might be the D (5 bases). Trimming removed 6 bases from V and 4 bases from J, with 13 bases in between. The CDR3 loop spans 13 amino acids. Germline loops: CDR1 SGHTA, CDR2 FQGNSA. This chain's CDR3 is CASRIGGPYEQYF. DNA for the CDR3: TGTGCCAGCAGAATCGGAGGTCCTTACGAGCAGTACTTC.

In this sample, this clone turned up once. The V and J genes are TRBV7-3 and TRBJ2-5; D not resolved. V lost 1 base and J lost 1, with 7 bases in between. The CDR3 runs 14 residues. CDR1 is SGHTA and CDR2 is FQGTGA in the germline V gene. CDR3 protein: CASSLMGSQETQYF. As DNA, the CDR3 is TGTGCCAGCAGCTTAATGGGCTCCCAAGAGACCCAGTACTTC.

This clone was seen only once. The chain is built from TRBV2 and TRBJ2-7; 7 bases map to TRBD1. The germline V gene encodes CDR1 SNHLY and CDR2 FYNNEI. This CDR3 region has 14 residues. V gave up 6 bases and J gave up 0 bases; unmatched junction bases: 5. In nucleotides, the CDR3 is TGTGCCAGCAGAATGACAGGGCGCTCCTACGAGCAGTACTTC. Amino acid sequence: CASRMTGRSYEQYF.

Only one count was recorded for this clone. J is TRBJ2-3 and V is TRBV5-1; TRBD1 matches 9 bases. The CDR3 contains 16 residues. CDR1 and CDR2 (germline): SGHRS, YFSETQ. V lost 5 bases to trimming and J lost 0 bases; unmatched junction nucleotides: 7. The CDR3 protein is CASSPQTGGSTDTQYF. For the CDR3, the DNA is TGCGCCAGCAGTCCTCAGACAGGGGGAAGCACAGATACGCAGTATTTT.

The rearrangement uses TRBV19 and TRBJ2-6, with TRBD1 matching 11 bases. The length of the CDR3 is 17 residues. The germline gives CDR1 LNHDA, CDR2 SQIVND (reference sequence). Trimming cost V 6 bases and J 0 bases; bases outside gene matches: 4. DNA of the CDR3: TGTGCCAGTAGAAGGACAGGGGGCAGCTCTGGGGCCAACGTCCTGACTTTC. This codes for CASRRTGGSSGANVLTF.

Regarding this clone: Other DNA sequences in the sample encode the same CDR3. The chain employs TRBV7-9 and TRBJ1-1, with D unresolved. Germline CDR1 is SEHNR and CDR2 is FQNEAQ (reference sequence). With 1 base removed from V and 5 bases from J, the gap between germline ends came to 8 bases. The CDR3 spans 13 residues. CDR3 region: CASSLEGGTEAFF. In nucleotides, the CDR3 is TGTGCCAGCAGCTTAGAGGGCGGGACTGAAGCTTTCTTT.

This chain uses TRBV19 with TRBJ2-2, with 10 bases identical to TRBD2. The CDR3 length is 17 residues. Trimming removed 6 bases from V and 6 bases from J; junction bases left unmatched: 13. Germline loops: CDR1 LNHDA, CDR2 SQIVND (reference sequence). The CDR3, as DNA: TGTGCCAGTAGAAAAGCGGGGGGGCCTTCTCTTCCCGGGGAGCTGTTTTTT. Translation: CASRKAGGPSLPGELFF. Together with reference TRBV19 and TRBJ2-2, the CDR3 gives the full variable domain: DGGITQSPKYLFRKEGQNVTLSCEQNLNHDAMYWYRQDPGQGLRLIYYSQIVNDFQKGDIAEGYSVSREKKESFPLTVTSAQKNPTAFYLCASRKAGGPSLPGELFFGEGSRLTVL.

J is TRBJ2-5 and V is TRBV5-1; TRBD2 matches at 12 bases. Per the germline V gene, CDR1 is SGHRS and CDR2 is YFSETQ. This CDR3 has 15 amino acids. With V trimmed by 3 bases and J by 2 bases, 2 bases remained unmatched. DNA of the CDR3: TGCGCCAGCAGCTCGCTAGCGGGGGGGCAAGAGACCCAGTACTTC. As protein: CASSSLAGGQETQYF.

The rearrangement uses TRBV5-1 and TRBJ1-1, with D uncertain. CDR1 and CDR2 from the germline V gene are SGHRS and YFSETQ. The CDR3 covers 13 residues. The V and J ends lost 0 bases and 5 bases respectively, with 8 bases between them. The CDR3: CASSLASGTEAFF. The CDR3 bases are TGCGCCAGCAGCTTGGCCTCAGGAACTGAAGCTTTCTTT.

About this clone: Other DNA sequences within the sample encode an identical CDR3. The chain carries TRBV27 and TRBJ1-1; a weak D match, TRBD1 (5 bases). Germline assignment: CDR1 MNHEY and CDR2 SMNVEV (reference sequence). The V end lost 1 base, the J end lost 1 base, and 7 bases lay between the germline ends. This CDR3 is 14 amino acids long. The CDR3 protein is CASSLYRGNTEAFF. The CDR3 DNA sequence: TGTGCCAGCAGTTTATATAGGGGGAACACTGAAGCTTTCTTT.

The V gene is TRBV7-8, the J gene TRBJ2-6; 9 positions match TRBD1. Germline V gene lookup returns CDR1 SGHVS and CDR2 FQNEAQ. The V and J ends lost 6 bases and 0 bases, in that order; junction bases with no gene match: 9. The CDR3 sequence is 18 residues long. The CDR3 nucleotides are TGTGCCAGCAGGTCTAGGGGACAGGGCCCCTCTGGGGCCAACGTCCTGACTTTC. This gives the protein CASRSRGQGPSGANVLTF.

This clone was detected a few times. The chain's CDR3 is CASSYPRGGGNSPLHF. CDR3 DNA: TGTGCCAGCAGTTATCCCCGTGGGGGGGGCAATTCACCCCTCCACTTT. The chain uses TRBV6-2 or TRBV6-3 and TRBJ1-6, with D possibly matching TRBD1 (6 bases). CDR1 is MNHEY and CDR2 is SVGEGT in the germline V gene. CDR3 length: 16 amino acids. Trimming cost V 3 bases and J 7 bases, with 16 bases left between them.

J is TRBJ1-6 and V is TRBV18, with a weak D call TRBD1 (5 bases). The CDR3 length is 15 residues. The V gene lost 1 base and the J gene lost 7 bases, with 11 bases spanning the gap. Germline V gives CDR1 KGHSH, CDR2 LQKENI. CDR3 protein: CASSPLRDWNSPLHF. Written as DNA, the CDR3 is TGTGCCAGCTCACCACTACGGGACTGGAATTCACCCCTCCACTTT.

This rearrangement joins TRBV14 to TRBJ2-1; 10 bases line up with TRBD2. This CDR3 has 13 amino acids. V was pared by 6 bases and J by 10 bases, with 6 bases of the junction left unmatched. CDR1 SGHDN and CDR2 FVKESK come from the germline V gene. Here the CDR3 reads CASSLAGVGEQFF. CDR3 DNA: TGTGCCAGCAGTCTAGCGGGGGTAGGGGAGCAGTTCTTC.

V usage is TRBV18 and J usage is TRBJ2-1; the D gene is possibly TRBD1 (5 bases). Trimming stripped 5 bases from V and 5 bases from J, with 16 bases between. This CDR3 has 15 amino acids. Germline assignment: CDR1 KGHSH and CDR2 LQKENI. CDR3 residues: CASSTNYRNNNEQFF. Written as DNA, the CDR3 is TGTGCCAGCTCAACAAATTACAGGAATAACAATGAGCAGTTCTTC.

CDR3 in DNA: TGTGCCAGTCGCCACAGGGAGGGTTACGAGCAGTACTTC. As protein: CASRHREGYEQYF. The V gene is TRBV19, the J gene TRBJ2-7; perhaps TRBD2 as D (7 bases). The germline gives CDR1 LNHDA, CDR2 SQIVND (reference sequence). The CDR3 loop spans 13 amino acids. V lost 8 bases and J lost 4, with 15 bases in between.

The rearrangement links TRBV30 to TRBJ2-7; 7 bases map to TRBD1. With 3 bases clipped from V and 4 bases from J, the junction kept 15 bases outside the gene matches. CDR1 GTSNPN and CDR2 SVGIG come from the germline V gene (reference sequence). This CDR3 is 16 amino acids long. The CDR3, as DNA: TGTGCCTGGAGCGCCCTCCCGACAGGGCCAGGGTACGAGCAGTACTTC. Translation gives CAWSALPTGPGYEQYF.

This clone came up once. V gene TRBV12-5 combines with J gene TRBJ2-7, with TRBD2 matching 9 bases. CDR3 length: 15 amino acids. With V trimmed by 4 bases and J by 2 bases, 6 bases remained unmatched. Germline CDR1 is LGHNT and CDR2 is FRNRAP. CDR3 nucleotides: TGTGCTAGTGGTTCCTATAGCGGGGGACCCTACGAGCAGTACTTC. The encoded protein is CASGSYSGGPYEQYF. Looking up the rest from reference TRBV12-5 and TRBJ2-7 gives the full variable domain: DARVTQTPRHKVTEMGQEVTMRCQPILGHNTVFWYRQTMMQGLELLAYFRNRAPLDDSGMPKDRFSAEMPDATLATLKIQPSEPRDSAVYFCASGSYSGGPYEQYFGPGTRLTVT.

The chain carries TRBV7-9 and TRBJ2-7, with TRBD2 matching 8 bases. V lost 4 bases to trimming and J lost 8 bases; unmatched junction nucleotides: 13. CDR3 length: 15 amino acids. Germline values: CDR1 SEHNR, CDR2 FQNEAQ (reference sequence). As DNA, the CDR3 is TGTGCCAGCAGCTCGTCCTGGGGCGCGGGAGGCAAGCAGTACTTC. It translates to CASSSSWGAGGKQYF.

This chain uses TRBV21-1 with TRBJ1-1. TRBV21-1 is given as a pseudogene. This CDR3 has 15 residues. CDR3 loop: CASSQREDMNTEAFF. In nucleotides, the CDR3 is TGTGCCAGCAGCCAAAGGGAGGATATGAACACTGAAGCTTTCTTT.

This CDR3 is CASSLGLRGEQYF. The CDR3 DNA reads TGCGCCAGCAGCTTAGGCCTCCGCGGCGAGCAGTACTTC. The rearrangement uses TRBV5-1 and TRBJ2-7; D call uncertain. This CDR3 is built from 13 residues. Trimming shortened V by 2 bases and J by 6 bases, and 12 bases separated the two germline ends. Germline CDR1 SGHRS, CDR2 YFSETQ.